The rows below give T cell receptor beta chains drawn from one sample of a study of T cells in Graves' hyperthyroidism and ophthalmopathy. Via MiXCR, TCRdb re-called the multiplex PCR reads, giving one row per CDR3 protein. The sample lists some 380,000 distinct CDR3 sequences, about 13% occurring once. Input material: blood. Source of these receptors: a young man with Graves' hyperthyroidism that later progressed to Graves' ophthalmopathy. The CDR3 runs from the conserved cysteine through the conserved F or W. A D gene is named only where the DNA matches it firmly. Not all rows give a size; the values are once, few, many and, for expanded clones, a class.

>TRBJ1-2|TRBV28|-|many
CASSLARTVYGYTF
TGTGCCAGCAGTTTAGCGAGGACGGTCTATGGCTACACCTTC
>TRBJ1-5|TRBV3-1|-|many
CASSQGQQSQPQHF
TGTGCCAGCAGCCAAGGGCAGCAAAGTCAGCCCCAGCATTTT
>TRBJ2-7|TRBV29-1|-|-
CSVSPQTGYEQYF
TGCAGCGTATCCCCACAGACGGGGTACGAGCAGTACTTC
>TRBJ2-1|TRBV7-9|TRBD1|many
CASRDTRTGGTDEQFF
TGTGCCAGCAGAGATACTAGGACAGGGGGCACAGATGAGCAGTTCTTC
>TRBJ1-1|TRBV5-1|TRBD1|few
CASSSRQGTGAFF
TGCGCCAGCAGCTCCCGACAGGGGACGGGAGCTTTCTTT
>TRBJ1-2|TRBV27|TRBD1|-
CASSFRGTGINYGYTF
TGTGCCAGCAGTTTCCGCGGGACAGGGATTAACTATGGCTACACCTTC
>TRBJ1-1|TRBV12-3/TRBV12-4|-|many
CASSLQGRAEAFF
TGTGCCAGCAGTTTACAGGGGCGGGCTGAAGCTTTCTTT
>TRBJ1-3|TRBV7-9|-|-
CASSLAGGAIFSGNTIYF
TGTGCCAGCAGCTTGGCGGGGGGAGCGATATTCTCTGGAAACACCATATATTTT
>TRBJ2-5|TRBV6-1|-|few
CASSPVGSPGQETQYF
TGTGCCAGCAGCCCGGTGGGGTCCCCGGGGCAAGAGACCCAGTACTTC
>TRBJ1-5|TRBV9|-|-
CASNEGPSNQPQHF
TGTGCCAGCAACGAGGGACCCAGCAATCAGCCCCAGCATTTT
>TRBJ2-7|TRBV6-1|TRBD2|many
CASSYGTSGGYEQYF
TGTGCCAGCAGTTACGGGACTAGCGGGGGTTACGAGCAGTACTTC
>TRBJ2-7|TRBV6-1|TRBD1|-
CASSTDRSTYEQYF
TGTGCCAGCAGTACGGACAGGTCAACCTACGAGCAGTACTTC
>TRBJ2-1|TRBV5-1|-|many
CASSLDRRNEQFF
TGCGCCAGCAGCTTGGATAGGCGGAATGAGCAGTTCTTC
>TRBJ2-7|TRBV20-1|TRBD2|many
CSAHSGGSSYEQYF
TGCAGTGCCCACAGCGGGGGGAGCTCCTACGAGCAGTACTTC
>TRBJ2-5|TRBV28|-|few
CASSPRDTQETQYF
TGTGCCAGCAGTCCCCGGGACACCCAAGAGACCCAGTACTTC
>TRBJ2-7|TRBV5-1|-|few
CASSAGLDGTYEQYF
TGCGCCAGCAGCGCGGGACTGGACGGAACCTACGAGCAGTACTTC
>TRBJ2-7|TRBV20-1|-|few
CSARPYGTRSYEQYF
TGCAGTGCTAGGCCCTACGGGACACGTTCCTACGAGCAGTACTTC
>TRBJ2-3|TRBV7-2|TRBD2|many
CASSLLGGGDTQYF
TGTGCCAGCAGCCTCCTTGGGGGGGGGGATACGCAGTATTTT
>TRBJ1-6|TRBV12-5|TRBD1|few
CASGIGVGDRVDSPLHF
TGTGCTAGTGGTATAGGGGTTGGGGACAGGGTTGATTCACCCCTCCACTTT
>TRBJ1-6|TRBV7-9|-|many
CASSPSGNSPLHF
TGTGCCAGCAGCCCCTCGGGGAATTCACCCCTCCACTTT
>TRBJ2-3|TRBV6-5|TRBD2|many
CASSYGGGADTQYF
TGTGCCAGCAGTTACGGCGGGGGGGCAGATACGCAGTATTTT
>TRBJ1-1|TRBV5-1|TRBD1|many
CASSFSGTENTEAFF
TGCGCCAGCAGCTTCTCCGGGACAGAAAACACTGAAGCTTTCTTT
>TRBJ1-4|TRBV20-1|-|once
CSARGGATNEKLFF
TGCAGTGCTAGAGGAGGGGCTACTAATGAAAAACTGTTTTTT
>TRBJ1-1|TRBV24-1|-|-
CATSEPNGRRAFF
TGTGCCACCAGTGAACCTAATGGACGACGGGCTTTCTTT
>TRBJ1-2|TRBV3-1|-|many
CASSQSARPNYGYTF
TGTGCCAGCAGCCAATCAGCCCGCCCTAACTATGGCTACACCTTC
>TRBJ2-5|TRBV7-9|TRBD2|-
CASSLVPAGAETQYF
TGTGCCAGCAGCTTAGTGCCAGCGGGGGCGGAGACCCAGTACTTC
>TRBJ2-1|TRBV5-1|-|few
CASSLAGGHNNEQFF
TGCGCCAGCAGCTTGGCCGGGGGCCACAACAATGAGCAGTTCTTC
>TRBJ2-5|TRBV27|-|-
CASSLYRGKETQYF
TGTGCCAGCAGTTTATATCGGGGGAAAGAGACCCAGTACTTC
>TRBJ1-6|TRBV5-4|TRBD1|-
CASSPTGQRYNSPLHF
TGTGCCAGCAGCCCCACGGGACAGAGATATAATTCACCCCTCCACTTT
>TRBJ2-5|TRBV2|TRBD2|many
CASSPPGLAGVETQYF
TGTGCCAGCAGCCCCCCAGGACTAGCGGGAGTCGAAACCCAGTACTTC
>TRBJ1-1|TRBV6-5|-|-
CASSYRGYTEAFF
TGTGCCAGCAGTTACCGGGGCTACACTGAAGCTTTCTTT
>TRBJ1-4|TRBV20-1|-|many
CSASGRTNEKLFF
TGCAGTGCTAGTGGCAGGACTAATGAAAAACTGTTTTTT
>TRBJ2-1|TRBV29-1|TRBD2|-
CSVTPPAGGYNEQFF
TGCAGCGTTACCCCCCCAGCGGGGGGGTACAATGAGCAGTTCTTC
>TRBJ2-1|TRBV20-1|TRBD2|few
CSAIEGGTSGGNEQFF
TGCAGTGCTATTGAGGGTGGGACTAGCGGGGGGAATGAGCAGTTCTTC
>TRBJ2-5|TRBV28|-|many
CASSYGAGGETQYF
TGTGCCAGCAGTTATGGGGCGGGTGGGGAGACCCAGTACTTC
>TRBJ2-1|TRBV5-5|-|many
CASSLVLPVNEQFF
TGTGCCAGCAGCTTGGTCCTACCAGTCAATGAGCAGTTCTTC
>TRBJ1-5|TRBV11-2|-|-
CASSNRAFYSNQPQHF
TGTGCCAGCAGCAACCGGGCGTTTTATAGCAATCAGCCCCAGCATTTT